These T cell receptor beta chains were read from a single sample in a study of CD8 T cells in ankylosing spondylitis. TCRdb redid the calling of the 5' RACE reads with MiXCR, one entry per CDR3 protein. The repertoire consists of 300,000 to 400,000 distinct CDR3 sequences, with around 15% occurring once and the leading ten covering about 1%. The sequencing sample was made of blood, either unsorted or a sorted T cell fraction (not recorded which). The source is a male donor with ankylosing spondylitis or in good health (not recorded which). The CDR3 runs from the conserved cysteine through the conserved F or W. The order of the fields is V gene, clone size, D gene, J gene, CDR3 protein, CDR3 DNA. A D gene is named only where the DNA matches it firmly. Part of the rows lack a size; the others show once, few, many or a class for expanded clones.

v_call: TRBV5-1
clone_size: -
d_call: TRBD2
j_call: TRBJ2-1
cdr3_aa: CASSIAGGAYNEQFF
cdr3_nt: TGCGCCAGCAGCATTGCGGGAGGTGCCTACAATGAGCAGTTCTTC

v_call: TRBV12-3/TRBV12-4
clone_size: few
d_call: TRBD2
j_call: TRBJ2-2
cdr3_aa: CASIISGSYTGELFF
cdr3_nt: TGTGCCAGCATTATTAGCGGGTCCTACACCGGGGAGCTGTTTTTT

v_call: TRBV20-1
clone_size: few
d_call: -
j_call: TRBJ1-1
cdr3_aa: CSARIRMNTEAFF
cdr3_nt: TGCAGTGCTAGAATAAGAATGAACACTGAAGCTTTCTTT

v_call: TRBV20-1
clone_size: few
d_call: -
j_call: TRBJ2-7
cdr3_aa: CSARMGSVYEQYF
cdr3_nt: TGCAGTGCTAGGATGGGGAGCGTTTACGAGCAGTACTTC

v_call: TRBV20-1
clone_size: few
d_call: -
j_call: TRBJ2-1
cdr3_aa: CSARVPRAVYNEQFF
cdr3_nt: TGCAGTGCTAGAGTACCCAGGGCGGTCTACAATGAGCAGTTCTTC

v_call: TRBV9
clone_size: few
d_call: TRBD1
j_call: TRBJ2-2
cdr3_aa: CASSAGGITGELFF
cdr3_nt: TGTGCCAGCAGCGCAGGGGGCATCACCGGGGAGCTGTTTTTT

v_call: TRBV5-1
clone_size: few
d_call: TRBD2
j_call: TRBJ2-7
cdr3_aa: CASRQRTSGALYEQYF
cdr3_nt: TGCGCCAGCAGACAGCGGACTAGCGGGGCCCTTTACGAGCAGTACTTC

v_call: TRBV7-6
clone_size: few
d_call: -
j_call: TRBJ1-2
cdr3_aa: CASSFQGDYYGYTF
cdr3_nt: TGTGCCAGCAGCTTCCAGGGCGACTACTATGGCTACACCTTC

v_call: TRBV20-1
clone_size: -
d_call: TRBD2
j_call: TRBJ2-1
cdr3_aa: CSAPQREGSSYNEQFF
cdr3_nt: TGCAGTGCTCCACAGCGGGAAGGGAGCTCCTACAATGAGCAGTTCTTC

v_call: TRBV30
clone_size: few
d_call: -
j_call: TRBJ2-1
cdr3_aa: CAWSPITQEQFF
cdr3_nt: TGTGCCTGGAGTCCAATTACACAAGAGCAGTTCTTC

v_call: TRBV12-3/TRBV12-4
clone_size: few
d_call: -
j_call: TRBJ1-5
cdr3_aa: CASSLSIERNQPQHF
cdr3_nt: TGTGCCAGCAGTTTAAGCATCGAGAGGAATCAGCCCCAGCATTTT

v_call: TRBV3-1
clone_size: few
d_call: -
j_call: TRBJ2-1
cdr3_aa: CASSQEGTRNEQFF
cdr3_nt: TGTGCCAGCAGCCAAGAGGGGACTCGGAATGAGCAGTTCTTC

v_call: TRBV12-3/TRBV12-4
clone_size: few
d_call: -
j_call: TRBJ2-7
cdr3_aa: CASSQDSGTYEQYF
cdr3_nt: TGTGCCAGCAGTCAAGACTCCGGGACCTACGAGCAGTACTTC

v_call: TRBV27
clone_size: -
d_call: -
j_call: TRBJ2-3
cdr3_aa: CASSFRARGDTQYF
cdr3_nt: TGTGCCAGCAGTTTTAGGGCCCGCGGGGATACGCAGTATTTT

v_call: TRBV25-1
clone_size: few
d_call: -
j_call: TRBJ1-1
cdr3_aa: CASSESGVHTEAFF
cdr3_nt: TGTGCCAGCAGTGAATCCGGGGTTCACACTGAAGCTTTCTTT

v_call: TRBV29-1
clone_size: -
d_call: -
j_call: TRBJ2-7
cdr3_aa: CSVELETFEQYF
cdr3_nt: TGCAGCGTTGAGTTGGAAACATTTGAGCAGTACTTC

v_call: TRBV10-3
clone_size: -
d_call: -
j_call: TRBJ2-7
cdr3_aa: CAISEGTDSYEQYF
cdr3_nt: TGTGCCATCAGTGAGGGAACGGACAGCTACGAGCAGTACTTC

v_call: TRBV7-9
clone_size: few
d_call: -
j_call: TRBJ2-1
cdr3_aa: CASTPKGSSYNEQFF
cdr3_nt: TGTGCCAGCACCCCCAAGGGGAGCTCCTACAATGAGCAGTTCTTC

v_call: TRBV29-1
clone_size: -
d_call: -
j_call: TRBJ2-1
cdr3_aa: CSVALIDEQFF
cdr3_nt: TGCAGCGTTGCCCTAATCGATGAGCAGTTCTTC

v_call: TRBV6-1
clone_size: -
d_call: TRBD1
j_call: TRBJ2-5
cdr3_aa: CASSPLTGQGAETQYF
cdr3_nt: TGTGCCAGCAGTCCCCTGACGGGACAGGGGGCGGAGACCCAGTACTTC

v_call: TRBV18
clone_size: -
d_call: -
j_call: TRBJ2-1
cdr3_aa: CASTRTQGMDEQFF
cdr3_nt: TGTGCCAGCACCCGAACACAGGGCATGGATGAGCAGTTCTTC

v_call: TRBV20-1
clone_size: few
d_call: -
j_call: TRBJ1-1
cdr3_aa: CSARNRIAGAFF
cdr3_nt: TGCAGTGCTAGAAATAGGATCGCCGGGGCTTTCTTT

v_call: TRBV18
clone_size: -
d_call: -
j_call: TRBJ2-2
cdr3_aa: CASSPQDSTGELFF
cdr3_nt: TGTGCCAGCTCACCTCAAGACAGCACCGGGGAGCTGTTTTTT

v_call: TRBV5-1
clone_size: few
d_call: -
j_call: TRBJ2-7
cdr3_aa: CASSFETPTYEQYF
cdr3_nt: TGCGCCAGCAGCTTCGAGACACCTACCTACGAGCAGTACTTC

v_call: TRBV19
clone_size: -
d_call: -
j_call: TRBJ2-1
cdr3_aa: CASSAATIEQFF
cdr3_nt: TGTGCCAGTAGTGCGGCTACAATTGAGCAGTTCTTC

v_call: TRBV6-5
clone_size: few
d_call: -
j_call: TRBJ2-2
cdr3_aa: CAARSGGELFF
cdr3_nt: TGTGCCGCTCGCTCTGGCGGGGAGCTGTTTTTT

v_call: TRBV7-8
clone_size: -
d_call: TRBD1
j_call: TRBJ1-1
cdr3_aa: CASSQEGAAEAFF
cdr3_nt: TGTGCCAGCAGTCAAGAGGGGGCAGCTGAAGCTTTCTTT

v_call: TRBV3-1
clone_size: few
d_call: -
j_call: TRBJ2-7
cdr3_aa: CASSTVGGDEQYF
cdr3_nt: TGTGCCAGCAGTACTGTGGGGGGAGACGAGCAGTACTTC

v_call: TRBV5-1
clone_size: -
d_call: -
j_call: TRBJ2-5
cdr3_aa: CASSLGAAGLQETQYF
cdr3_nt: TGCGCCAGCAGCTTGGGAGCAGCGGGCTTACAAGAGACCCAGTACTTC

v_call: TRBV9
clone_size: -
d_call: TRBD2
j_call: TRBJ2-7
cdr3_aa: CASSVGGGALPPEQYF
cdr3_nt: TGTGCCAGCAGCGTAGGCGGGGGGGCCTTACCCCCCGAGCAGTACTTC

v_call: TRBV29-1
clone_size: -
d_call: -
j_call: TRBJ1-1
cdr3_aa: CSAVLKTEAFF
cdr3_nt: TGCAGCGCTGTCTTAAAAACTGAAGCTTTCTTT

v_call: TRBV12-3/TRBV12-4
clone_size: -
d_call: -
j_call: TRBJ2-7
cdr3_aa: CASSSLVSYEQYF
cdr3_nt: TGTGCCAGCAGTTCTCTGGTCTCCTACGAGCAGTACTTC

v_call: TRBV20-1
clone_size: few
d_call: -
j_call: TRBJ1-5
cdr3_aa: CSARAGASNQPQHF
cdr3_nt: TGCAGTGCTAGAGCGGGGGCAAGCAATCAGCCCCAGCATTTT

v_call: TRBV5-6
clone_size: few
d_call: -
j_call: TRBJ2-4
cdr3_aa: CASSLMEGGRNIQYF
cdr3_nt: TGTGCCAGCAGCTTGATGGAGGGTGGGAGAAACATTCAGTACTTC

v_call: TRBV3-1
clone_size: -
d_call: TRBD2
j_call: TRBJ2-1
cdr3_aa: CASSGRTSGSGSNEQFF
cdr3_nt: TGTGCCAGCAGCGGGCGGACTAGCGGGAGCGGAAGCAATGAGCAGTTCTTC